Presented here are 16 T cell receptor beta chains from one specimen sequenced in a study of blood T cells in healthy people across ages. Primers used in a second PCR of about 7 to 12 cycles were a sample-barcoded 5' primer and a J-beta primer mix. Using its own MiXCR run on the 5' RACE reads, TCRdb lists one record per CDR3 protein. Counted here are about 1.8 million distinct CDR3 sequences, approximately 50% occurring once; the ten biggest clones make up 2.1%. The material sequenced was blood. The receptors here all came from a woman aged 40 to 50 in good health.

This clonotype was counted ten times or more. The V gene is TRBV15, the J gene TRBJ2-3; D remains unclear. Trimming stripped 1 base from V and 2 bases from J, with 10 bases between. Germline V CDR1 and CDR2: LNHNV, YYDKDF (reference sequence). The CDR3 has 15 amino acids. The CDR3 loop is CATSRGNMATDTQYF. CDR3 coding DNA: TGTGCCACCAGCAGAGGAAATATGGCCACAGATACGCAGTATTTT. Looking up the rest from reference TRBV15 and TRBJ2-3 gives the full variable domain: DAMVIQNPRYQVTQFGKPVTLSCSQTLNHNVMYWYQQKSSQAPKLLFHYYDKDFNNEADTPDNFQSRRPNTSFCFLDIRSPGLGDTAMYLCATSRGNMATDTQYFGPGTRLTVL.

In DNA form, the CDR3 reads TGCAGTGCTAGAGTTTTTCAGGGGGATAATCAGCCCCAGCATTTT. Protein sequence: CSARVFQGDNQPQHF. The chain joins TRBV20-1 to TRBJ1-5, with 7 nucleotides matching TRBD1. The ends lost 1 base at V and 4 bases at J; junction bases unmatched: 7. Germline V gene lookup returns CDR1 DFQATT and CDR2 SNEGSKA (reference sequence). The length of the CDR3 is 15 residues.

CDR3 protein: CSAIGSQYF. CDR3 in DNA: TGCAGTGCTATCGGTTCCCAGTACTTC. The rearrangement links TRBV20-1 to TRBJ2-7, with D hard to call. The CDR3 consists of 9 residues. Germline lookup yields CDR1 DFQATT and CDR2 SNEGSKA (reference sequence). V lost 4 bases and J 10 bases, leaving 8 bases between the germline ends.

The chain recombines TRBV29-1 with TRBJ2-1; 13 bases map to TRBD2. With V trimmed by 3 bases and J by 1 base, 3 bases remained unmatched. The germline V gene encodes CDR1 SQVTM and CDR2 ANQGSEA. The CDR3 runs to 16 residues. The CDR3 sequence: CSVDGLAGASYNEQFF. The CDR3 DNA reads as TGCAGCGTTGATGGACTAGCGGGGGCGTCCTACAATGAGCAGTTCTTC.

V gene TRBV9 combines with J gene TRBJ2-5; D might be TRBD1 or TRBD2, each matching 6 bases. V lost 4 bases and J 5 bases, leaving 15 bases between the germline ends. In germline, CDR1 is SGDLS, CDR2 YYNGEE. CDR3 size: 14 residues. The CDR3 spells CASSPRGALETQYF. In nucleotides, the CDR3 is TGTGCCAGCAGCCCAAGGGGGGCTTTGGAGACCCAGTACTTC.

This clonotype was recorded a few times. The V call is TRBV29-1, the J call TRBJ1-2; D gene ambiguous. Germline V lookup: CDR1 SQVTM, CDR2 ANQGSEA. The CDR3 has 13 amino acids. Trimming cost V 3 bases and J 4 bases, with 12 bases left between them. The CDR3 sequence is CSVDLGLTYGYTF. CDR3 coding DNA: TGCAGCGTTGATCTCGGCCTGACCTATGGCTACACCTTC.

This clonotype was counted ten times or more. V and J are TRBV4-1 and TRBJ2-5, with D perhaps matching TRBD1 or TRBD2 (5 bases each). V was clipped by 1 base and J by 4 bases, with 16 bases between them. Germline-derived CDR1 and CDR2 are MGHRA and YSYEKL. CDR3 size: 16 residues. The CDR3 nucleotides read TGCGCCAGCAGCCAAGGGGACCCCGAACCAGGAGAGACCCAGTACTTC. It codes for CASSQGDPEPGETQYF.

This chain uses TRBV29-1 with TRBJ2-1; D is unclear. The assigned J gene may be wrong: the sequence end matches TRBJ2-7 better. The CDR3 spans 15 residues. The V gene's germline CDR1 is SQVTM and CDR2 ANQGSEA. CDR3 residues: CSVEGLGNSYNEQYF. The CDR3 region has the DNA TGCAGCGTTGAAGGTTTAGGAAACTCCTACAATGAGCAGTACTTC.

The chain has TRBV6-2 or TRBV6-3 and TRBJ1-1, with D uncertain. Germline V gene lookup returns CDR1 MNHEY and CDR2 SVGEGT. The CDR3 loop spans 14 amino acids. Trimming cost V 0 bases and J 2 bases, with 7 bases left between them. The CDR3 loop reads CASSYSTGNTEAFF. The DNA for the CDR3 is TGTGCCAGCAGTTACTCGACGGGTAACACTGAAGCTTTCTTT.

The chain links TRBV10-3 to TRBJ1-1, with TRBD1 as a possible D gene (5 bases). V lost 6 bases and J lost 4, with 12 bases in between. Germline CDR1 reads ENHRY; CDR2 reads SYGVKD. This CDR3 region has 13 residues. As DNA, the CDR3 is TGTGCCATCAGGAGTGTACAGGCCACTGAAGCTTTCTTT. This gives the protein CAIRSVQATEAFF.

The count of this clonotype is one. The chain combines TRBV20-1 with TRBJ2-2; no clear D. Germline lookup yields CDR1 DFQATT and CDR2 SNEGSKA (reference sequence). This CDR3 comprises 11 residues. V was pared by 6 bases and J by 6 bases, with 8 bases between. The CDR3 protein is CSAAAPGELFF. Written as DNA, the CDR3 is TGCAGTGCCGCAGCCCCCGGGGAGCTGTTTTTT.

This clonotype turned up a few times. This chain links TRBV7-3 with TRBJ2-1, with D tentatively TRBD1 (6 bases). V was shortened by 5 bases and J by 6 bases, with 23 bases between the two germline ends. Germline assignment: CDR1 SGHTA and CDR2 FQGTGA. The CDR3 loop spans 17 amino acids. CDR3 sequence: CASSHLGGGLGSNEQFF. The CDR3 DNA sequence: TGTGCCAGCAGCCACTTAGGTGGGGGCCTGGGTAGCAATGAGCAGTTCTTC.

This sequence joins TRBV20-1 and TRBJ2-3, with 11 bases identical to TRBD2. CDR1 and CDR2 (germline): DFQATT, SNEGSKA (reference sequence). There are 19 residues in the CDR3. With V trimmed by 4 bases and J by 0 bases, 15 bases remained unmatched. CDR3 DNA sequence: TGCAGTGCTATCCCTTCCCATACTAGCGGGGGATCTAGCACAGATACGCAGTATTTT. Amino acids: CSAIPSHTSGGSSTDTQYF.

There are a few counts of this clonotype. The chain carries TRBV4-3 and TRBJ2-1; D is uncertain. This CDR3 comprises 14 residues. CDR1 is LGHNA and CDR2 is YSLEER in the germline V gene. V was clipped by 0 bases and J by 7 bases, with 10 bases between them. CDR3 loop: CASSQERSLNEQFF. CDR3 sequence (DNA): TGCGCCAGCAGCCAAGAACGGTCACTGAATGAGCAGTTCTTC.

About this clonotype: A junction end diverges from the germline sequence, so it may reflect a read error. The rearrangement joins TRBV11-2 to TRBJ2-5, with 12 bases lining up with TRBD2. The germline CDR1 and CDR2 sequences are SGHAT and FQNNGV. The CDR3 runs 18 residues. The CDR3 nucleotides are TGTGCCAGCAGCTTAGGGACTAGCGGGGTCTCCCCCCAAGGGACCCAGTACTTC. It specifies CASSLGTSGVSPQGTQYF.

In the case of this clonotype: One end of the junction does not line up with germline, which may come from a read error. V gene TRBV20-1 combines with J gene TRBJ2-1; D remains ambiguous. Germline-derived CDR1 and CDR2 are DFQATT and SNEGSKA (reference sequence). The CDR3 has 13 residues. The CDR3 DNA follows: TGCAGTGCTAGATACGGACGCTACGATGAGCAGTTCTTC. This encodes CSARYGRYDEQFF.